Shown below are 19 T cell receptor beta chains from a single sample sequenced in a study of cytomegalovirus exposure and HLA in healthy donors. PCR amplification relied on 60 Vbeta primers (plus 13 Jbeta primers). Profiled with immunoSEQ multiplex PCR; TCRdb holds only in-frame clones, not every one. The sample shows around 100,000 clones, over 65% of them seen only once. The sample taken for sequencing was PBMCs. The receptor set was obtained from a man aged 40-50 years in good health and CMV-seronegative.

This clone showed up just once. V usage is TRBV6-5 and J usage is TRBJ1-2; 7 bases are shared with TRBD1. With 6 bases clipped from V and 3 bases from J, the junction kept 4 bases outside the gene matches. The CDR3 length is 13 residues. The V gene's germline CDR1 is MNHEY and CDR2 SVGAGI. DNA for the CDR3: TGTGCCAGCAGCGAGGACAGGTACTATGGCTACACCTTC. It specifies CASSEDRYYGYTF.

This chain uses TRBV19 with TRBJ2-3; TRBD2 aligns across 16 bases. After removal of 5 bases from V and 2 bases from J, the junction contained 10 bases not matched to a gene. This CDR3 is built from 19 residues. Germline V gene data show CDR1 as LNHDA and CDR2 as SQIVND (reference sequence). The CDR3 DNA is TGTGCCAGTAGTGATACGGGACTAGCGGGGGGGCTGTCCACAGATACGCAGTATTTT. Translation: CASSDTGLAGGLSTDTQYF.

This chain connects TRBV9 to TRBJ1-2, with 8 bases fitting TRBD1. This CDR3 region has 15 residues. Germline V gives CDR1 SGDLS, CDR2 YYNGEE. J was trimmed by 8 bases and V by 4 bases; bases with no gene match: 13. The CDR3 loop is CASSPQGDRFYGYTF. Here the CDR3 DNA reads TGTGCCAGCAGCCCTCAAGGGGACAGGTTCTACGGCTACACCTTC.

The chain joins TRBV27 to TRBJ2-2, with TRBD1 identical over 7 bases. Germline V CDR1 and CDR2: MNHEY, SMNVEV (reference sequence). The trim removed 3 bases at V and 4 bases at J, leaving 8 bases unmatched. The CDR3 is made up of 16 amino acids. Here the CDR3 reads CASSFLATGFTGELFF. CDR3 DNA: TGTGCCAGCAGTTTTCTCGCGACAGGGTTCACCGGGGAGCTGTTTTTT.

The genes are TRBV11-2 and TRBJ1-6; D unresolved. CDR1 and CDR2 (germline): SGHAT, FQNNGV. V was shortened by 5 bases and J by 4 bases, with 12 bases between the two germline ends. This CDR3 contains 15 residues. The CDR3 DNA is TGTGCCAGCAGCATAGCGACAAGGTATAATTCACCCCTCCACTTT. This encodes CASSIATRYNSPLHF.

The V gene is TRBV27, the J gene TRBJ2-1; a possible D gene is TRBD2 (5 bases). The CDR3 totals 14 residues. With 3 bases removed from V and 1 base from J, the gap between germline ends came to 7 bases. Germline CDR1 is MNHEY and CDR2 is SMNVEV (reference sequence). As DNA, the CDR3 is TGTGCCAGCAGTTTCCGGGGATCCTACAATGAGCAGTTCTTC. Translating gives CASSFRGSYNEQFF.

The V gene is TRBV9, the J gene TRBJ1-5; 8 nucleotides match TRBD1. CDR3 length: 15 amino acids. In germline, CDR1 is SGDLS, CDR2 YYNGEE. V dropped 3 bases and J dropped 0; count of bases not matched to a gene: 2. CDR3 in amino acids: CASSATGDSNQPQHF. CDR3 DNA sequence: TGTGCCAGCAGCGCGACAGGGGATAGCAATCAGCCCCAGCATTTT. The full variable domain, its missing parts supplied by reference TRBV9 and TRBJ1-5, is DSGVTQTPKHLITATGQRVTLRCSPRSGDLSVYWYQQSLDQGLQFLIQYYNGEERAKGNILERFSAQQFPDLHSELNLSSLELGDSALYFCASSATGDSNQPQHFGDGTRLSIL.

The chain recombines TRBV29-1 with TRBJ1-4; D gene unclear. This CDR3 spans 15 amino acids. Germline V gene data show CDR1 as SQVTM and CDR2 as ANQGSEA. V shed 4 bases and J shed 5 bases, with 17 bases lying between them. The CDR3 sequence: CSVVEVWAGNEKLFF. CDR3 nucleotides: TGCAGCGTTGTGGAGGTCTGGGCGGGAAATGAAAAACTGTTTTTT.

This clone was recorded once. V usage is TRBV10-3 and J usage is TRBJ2-3, with 16 bases identical to TRBD2. The CDR3 sequence is 18 residues long. V lost 0 bases, J lost 5 bases, and 5 bases stayed unmatched. Per the germline V gene, CDR1 is ENHRY and CDR2 is SYGVKD. CDR3 residues: CAISESGLAGGPEDTQYF. The CDR3 DNA is TGTGCCATCAGTGAGTCGGGACTAGCGGGGGGGCCGGAAGATACGCAGTATTTT.

The chain carries TRBV6-1 and TRBJ2-4; D ambiguous. CDR1 is MNHNS and CDR2 is SASEGT in the germline V gene. Trimming left V 7 bases short and J 9 bases short, with 16 bases between. The CDR3 has 13 amino acids. CDR3 DNA: TGTGCCAGCACCAGAGAGGTGGTGAGCATTCAGTACTTC. Protein product: CASTREVVSIQYF.

This clone is medium-sized by share. The chain uses TRBV4-1 and TRBJ2-2, with D unresolved. Looked up from germline, CDR1 is MGHRA and CDR2 is YSYEKL. The CDR3 has 14 amino acids. Trimming left V 3 bases short and J 1 base short, with 6 bases between. CDR3 sequence: CASSHSENTGELFF. The DNA for the CDR3 is TGCGCCAGCAGCCATTCAGAGAACACCGGGGAGCTGTTTTTT.

The CDR3 coding sequence is TGCGCCAGCAGCGAGGTCTACAATGAGCAGTTCTTC. Encoded protein: CASSEVYNEQFF. The chain couples TRBV5-1 to TRBJ2-1, with unresolved D. Between the trimmed V and J ends, which lost 4 bases and 3 bases, there was a span of 5 bases. The CDR3 length is 12 residues. Germline CDR1 reads SGHRS; CDR2 reads YFSETQ. Filled out from reference TRBV5-1 and TRBJ2-1, the complete variable domain reads KAGVTQTPRYLIKTRGQQVTLSCSPISGHRSVSWYQQTPGQGLQFLFEYFSETQRNKGNFPGRFSGRQFSNSRSEMNVSTLELGDSALYLCASSEVYNEQFFGPGTRLTVL.

Of note for this clone: The sample holds other DNA sequences that translate to the same CDR3. The V call is TRBV6-5, the J call TRBJ2-7, with 7 bases identical to TRBD1. The ends lost 0 bases at V and 0 bases at J; junction bases unmatched: 2. CDR3 length equals 15 residues. Germline loops: CDR1 MNHEY, CDR2 SVGAGI. In DNA form, the CDR3 reads TGTGCCAGCAGTTACTCAGGGGGCAGCTCCTACGAGCAGTACTTC. It specifies CASSYSGGSSYEQYF.

The chain uses TRBV7-3 and TRBJ1-2; D is possibly TRBD1 (6 bases). The CDR3 sequence is 14 residues long. The germline CDR1 and CDR2 sequences are SGHTA and FQGTGA. Deletions cut 5 bases from V and 6 bases from J, with 16 bases between. CDR3 in DNA: TGTGCCAGCAGCGCGACCCTACAGGGTGATGGCTACACCTTC. Translating gives CASSATLQGDGYTF.

The chain recombines TRBV6-1 with TRBJ1-2; the match to TRBD1 covers 7 bases. The germline V gene has CDR1 MNHNS and CDR2 SASEGT. The CDR3 sequence is 15 residues long. J was trimmed by 0 bases and V by 10 bases; bases with no gene match: 11. DNA for the CDR3: TGTGCCACCAGAAGGACAGGACCAGCTAACTATGGCTACACCTTC. Translated, it gives CATRRTGPANYGYTF.

The chain is built from TRBV7-9 and TRBJ1-6; 10 nucleotides match TRBD1. CDR1 and CDR2 from the germline V gene are SEHNR and FQNEAQ (reference sequence). With 1 base clipped from V and 14 bases from J, the junction kept 8 bases outside the gene matches. This CDR3 is 15 amino acids long. CDR3 sequence: CASSLGTGGAGALHF. In DNA form, the CDR3 reads TGTGCCAGCAGCTTAGGGACAGGGGGTGCTGGAGCCCTCCACTTT.

The rearrangement uses TRBV19 and TRBJ2-2; the D gene is possibly TRBD1 (5 bases). This CDR3 region has 15 residues. V lost 5 bases, J lost 5 bases, and 15 bases lay in between. Germline V gene lookup returns CDR1 LNHDA and CDR2 SQIVND (reference sequence). CDR3 residues: CASSWGSLGTGELFF. In DNA form, the CDR3 reads TGTGCCAGTAGTTGGGGCTCCCTCGGGACCGGGGAGCTGTTTTTT.

This clone has a single count. V gene TRBV7-2 combines with J gene TRBJ1-2; D is undetermined. The CDR3 totals 15 residues. CDR1 is SGHTA, CDR2 FQGNSA, per germline. V lost 5 bases and J 4 bases, leaving 17 bases between the germline ends. The CDR3 loop is CASSPLLEGTYGYTF. The CDR3 nucleotides read TGTGCCAGCAGCCCGTTGTTGGAGGGAACCTATGGCTACACCTTC.

J is TRBJ1-2 and V is TRBV5-1, with D perhaps matching TRBD1 (6 bases). Trimming took off 1 base at V and 4 bases at J, with 8 bases between the two ends. Germline CDR1 SGHRS, CDR2 YFSETQ. This CDR3 is 13 amino acids long. The CDR3 loop is CASSLTGTYGYTF. The CDR3 nucleotides read TGCGCCAGCAGCTTGACAGGGACCTATGGCTACACCTTC.